A selection of T cell receptor beta chains follows, all from one sample in a study of cytomegalovirus exposure and HLA in healthy donors. Repertoires were generated with immunoSEQ multiplex PCR, while TCRdb's copy carries only in-frame clones and drops some. The sample lists around 40,000 clones, more than 60% occurring once. The specimen sequenced was PBMCs. These receptors were taken from a man aged 30-40 years in good health and CMV-seronegative. Both conserved end residues are part of each CDR3. The order of the fields is J gene, clone size, V gene, D gene, CDR3 DNA, CDR3 protein. A D gene is named only where the DNA matches it firmly. Rows may omit the clone size; those that give it use once, few, many or a size class.

TRBJ1-1 - TRBV5-1 - TGCGCCAGCAGCTTGGAGACGGGCACTGAAGCTTTCTTT CASSLETGTEAFF
TRBJ2-7 - TRBV15 TRBD1 TGTGCCACCAGCAGAGGAGCAGGGGGCGGGTACGAGCAGTACTTC CATSRGAGGGYEQYF
TRBJ2-3 once TRBV6-4 - TGTGCCAGCAGTGACCGAGCGGAGAGCACAGATACGCAGTATTTT CASSDRAESTDTQYF
TRBJ2-7 - TRBV5-6 TRBD2 TGTGCCAGCAGCGGGGGGGTGGACTACGAGCAGTACTTC CASSGGVDYEQYF
TRBJ2-3 - TRBV5-4 TRBD2 TGTGCCAGCAGCTTGAGGCTAGCGGGGGGCAACACAGATACGCAGTATTTT CASSLRLAGGNTDTQYF
TRBJ2-7 few TRBV7-9 TRBD1 TGTGCCAGCAGCTTAGGGGGACAGGACTACGAGCAGTACTTC CASSLGGQDYEQYF
TRBJ2-1 - TRBV7-9 TRBD2 TGTGCCAGCAGCCGGCGGGACTATTGGCATGAGCAGTTCTTC CASSRRDYWHEQFF
TRBJ1-4 - TRBV10-2 TRBD1 TGCGCCAGCGGAGACAGGGTAGGAAAGGAAAAACTGTTTTTT CASGDRVGKEKLFF
TRBJ2-7 - TRBV6-5 TRBD2 TGTGCCAGCAGAATAGCGGGAGGTGAGTACGAGCAGTACTTC CASRIAGGEYEQYF
TRBJ1-4 - TRBV5-4 - TGTGCCAGCAGTCTTACGGGTGAAAAACTGTTTTTT CASSLTGEKLFF
TRBJ2-7 - TRBV4-1 TRBD1 TGCGCCAGCAGCCGCTCCGGTGGGACAGGGGATAACTACGAGCAGTACTTC CASSRSGGTGDNYEQYF
TRBJ2-1 - TRBV11-2 TRBD2 TGTGCCAGCAGCCCCCGCCTTTTAGCGGGAGGGGAGGGGCAGTTCTTC CASSPRLLAGGEGQFF
TRBJ2-2 few TRBV11-2 - TGTGCCAGCAGCTTAGATCGGTATGGAGCTTGGGAGCTGTTTTTT CASSLDRYGAWELFF
TRBJ2-7 - TRBV6-5 - TGTGCCAGCGGGCGGGACAGATCCTACGAGCAGTACTTC CASGRDRSYEQYF
TRBJ2-2 few TRBV7-2 - TGTGCCAGCAGGACCGGCGGGTCCGCCGGGGAGCTGTTTTTT CASRTGGSAGELFF
TRBJ1-1 - TRBV15 - TGTGCCACCAGCAGGCAGGGTCCAATGAACACTGAAGCTTTCTTT CATSRQGPMNTEAFF
TRBJ1-1 - TRBV7-6 - TGTGCCAGCTCCTTAGGGGGGGATGGAACTGAAGCTTTCTTT CASSLGGDGTEAFF
TRBJ1-2 - TRBV5-6 TRBD1 TGTGCCAGCAGCCGCGGACAGGGTGGCTACACCTTC CASSRGQGGYTF
TRBJ2-7 once TRBV10-1 - TGCGCCAGCAGTGAGTTCCGGGACGAGCAGTACTTC CASSEFRDEQYF
TRBJ1-2 - TRBV28 TRBD1 TGTGCCAGCAGTCGCGCAGGGGGTTTCTATGGCTACACCTTC CASSRAGGFYGYTF
TRBJ2-7 few TRBV5-6 - TGTGCCAGCAGCTTATATGGACATTCCCCCTCCTACGAGCAGTACTTC CASSLYGHSPSYEQYF
TRBJ2-5 - TRBV29-1 - TGCAGCGTTGATATGACAGCTTTAGAGACCCAGTACTTC CSVDMTALETQYF
TRBJ1-1 - TRBV12-5 - TGTGCTAGTGGCCTACGGCAGGGGGAAGCTTTCTTT CASGLRQGEAFF
TRBJ1-2 - TRBV7-9 TRBD1 TGTGCCAGCAGCACCAGACAGGGCTACTATGGCTACACCTTC CASSTRQGYYGYTF
TRBJ2-1 - TRBV5-1 - TGCGCCAGCAGCTTGGCCGAGCGGAGGAGCTCCTACAATGAGCAGTTCTTC CASSLAERRSSYNEQFF
TRBJ2-7 - TRBV6-6 - TGTGCCAGCAGCCACACCTACGAGCAGTACTTC CASSHTYEQYF
TRBJ2-2 - TRBV28 - TGTGCCAGCAGTTTGCAGGGGGGCACCGGGGAGCTGTTTTTT CASSLQGGTGELFF
TRBJ2-5 - TRBV28 - TGTGCCAGCAGTCGACCTATGGCAGGGAAAGAGACCCAGTACTTC CASSRPMAGKETQYF
TRBJ1-1 few TRBV5-1 - TGCGCCAGCAGCTTGGCTGTGAACACTGAAGCTTTCTTT CASSLAVNTEAFF
TRBJ2-7 once TRBV11-2 - TGTGCCAGCAGCTTAATGGGCAGGGGTGACGAGCAGTACTTC CASSLMGRGDEQYF
TRBJ1-2 few TRBV5-1 - TGCGCCAGCAGCTTGGCCATTTTGCCACTCAGCGGCTATGGCTACACCTTC CASSLAILPLSGYGYTF
TRBJ2-7 once TRBV19 TRBD1 TGTGCCAGTAGTAGACGGACAGGGATACACGAGCAGTACTTC CASSRRTGIHEQYF
TRBJ2-7 few TRBV10-3 TRBD2 TGTGCCATCATGGGCGGGAGCTCCTACGAGCAGTACTTC CAIMGGSSYEQYF
TRBJ1-1 - TRBV29-1 TRBD1 TGCAGCGCCTTGGACAGGGCAGCTTTCTTT CSALDRAAFF
TRBJ2-3 - TRBV4-1 - TGCGCCAGCAGCCAGGACACCTACGGCACAGATACGCAGTATTTT CASSQDTYGTDTQYF
TRBJ1-2 - TRBV25-1 TRBD1 TGTGCCAGCAGTCCACAGGGGGTGGAGAACTATGGCTACACCTTC CASSPQGVENYGYTF
TRBJ1-2 - TRBV5-1 TRBD1 TGCGCCAGCAGTCCAGGGGGAGGCCTCTATGGCTACACCTTC CASSPGGGLYGYTF
TRBJ1-2 - TRBV10-2 - TGCGCCAGCACAGGGAGGCGTAACTATGGCTACACCTTC CASTGRRNYGYTF
TRBJ1-5 - TRBV6-5 - TGTGCCAGCAGTTACGGGGGGGCGCGTCATCAGCCCCAGCATTTT CASSYGGARHQPQHF
TRBJ2-3 - TRBV6-1 - TGTGCCAGCACCTTACAGGGAACAAGGGATACGCAGTATTTT CASTLQGTRDTQYF
TRBJ2-3 - TRBV28 - TGTGCCAGCAGTCCGCCGGGGTCACATACGCAGTATTTT CASSPPGSHTQYF
TRBJ2-5 - TRBV4-1 TRBD1 TGCGCCAGCAGCCGGACAGGGGGTGTCCGGGAGACCCAGTACTTC CASSRTGGVRETQYF
TRBJ2-5 once TRBV2 TRBD2 TGTGCCAGCAATGGCGGGGGAGAAGAGACCCAGTACTTC CASNGGGEETQYF
TRBJ2-5 once TRBV4-2 - TGTGCCAGCAGCCAAGATACCCAGGGCCCGGAGACCCAGTACTTC CASSQDTQGPETQYF
TRBJ2-2 - TRBV11-2 - TGTGCCAGCAGCGCATGGGGGGGCGCTTTCTCCGGGGAGCTGTTTTTT CASSAWGGAFSGELFF
TRBJ2-7 few TRBV5-6 - TGTGCCAGCAGCTTGGGGCAGGGGAATTACGAGCAGTACTTC CASSLGQGNYEQYF
TRBJ1-2 - TRBV6-5 TRBD1 TGTGCCAGCAGCCCTACCCTGACAGGGTACTATGGCTACACCTTC CASSPTLTGYYGYTF
TRBJ2-3 medium-sized TRBV7-9 - TGTGCCAGCAGCCTCCCTACAGGCGGGGATAAGCCTAGCACAGATACGCAGTATTTT CASSLPTGGDKPSTDTQYF
TRBJ2-7 - TRBV10-3 TRBD2 TGTGCCATCAGTGAGCTAGCGGGATTGTACGAGCAGTACTTC CAISELAGLYEQYF
TRBJ2-2 - TRBV28 TRBD1 TGTGCCAGCGGACCCGGGGACAGTTACACCGGGGAGCTGTTTTTT CASGPGDSYTGELFF
TRBJ2-7 - TRBV28 - TGTGCCAGCAAGGGGCCACGGATTTACGAGCAGTACTTC CASKGPRIYEQYF
TRBJ1-6 few TRBV7-9 TRBD1 TGTGCCAGCAGCTTAGACAGGGGAGATTCACCCCTCCACTTT CASSLDRGDSPLHF
TRBJ2-4 - TRBV5-4 - TGTGCCAGCAGCTGGACAGGGAGGGGAATTGCCAAAAACATTCAGTACTTC CASSWTGRGIAKNIQYF
TRBJ1-2 - TRBV6-5 TRBD1 TGTGCCAGCAGTTACACAGGGGGTGGCTATGGCTACACCTTC CASSYTGGGYGYTF
TRBJ1-4 - TRBV6-6 - TGTGCCAGCAGTCGGGGGACTAATGAAAAACTGTTTTTT CASSRGTNEKLFF
TRBJ1-1 - TRBV5-4 - TGTGCCAGCAGCGCACAGAGCCGGGCGGGCACTGAAGCTTTCTTT CASSAQSRAGTEAFF
TRBJ1-5 - TRBV2 - TGTGCCAGCACCACCGACGGCCCGGCGGCCCAGCATTTT CASTTDGPAAQHF
TRBJ2-1 - TRBV4-2 - TGTGCCAGCAGCCACCTTACAGGGTTGGGTGAGCAGTTCTTC CASSHLTGLGEQFF
TRBJ2-6 few TRBV5-1 TRBD1 TGCGCCAGCAGCTTACCGGGACAGTCCTACTCTGGGGCCAACGTCCTGACTTTC CASSLPGQSYSGANVLTF